A single T cell receptor beta chain is shown here with its context. What it recognizes is unknown. This sample is part of a study of cytomegalovirus exposure and HLA in healthy donors. The PCR ran on 60 Vbeta and 13 Jbeta primers. Assay: immunoSEQ multiplex PCR; the TCRdb copy retains only in-frame clones and omits some. Of under 110,000 clones detected, around 80% appear once; the ten largest clones hold about 6%. Healthy bone marrow donors formed the donor group. This CDR3 is 13 amino acids long. The V and J ends lost 3 bases and 10 bases, in that order; junction bases with no gene match: 8. Germline CDR1 reads MDHEN; CDR2 reads SYDVKM. Study outcomes and limitations: In a later analysis, TCR beta V- and J-gene trimming showed a link to a missense DCLRE1C variant. In a later analysis, HLA-associated beta chains showed higher expansion and lower generation probabilities than comparable chains. In an earlier analysis, in about 530 donors, most V segments appeared productive either ~87% or ~30% of the time.

The sequence came from a woman between 45 and 60 years old in good health and CMV-seropositive. The chain combines TRBV28 with TRBJ1-1, with 7 positions matching TRBD1. Sequencing was done on a sample of PBMCs. As DNA, the CDR3 is TGTGCCAGCAGTTTGATCGAGCGGACAGGAGCTTTCTTT. Protein product: CASSLIERTGAFF.